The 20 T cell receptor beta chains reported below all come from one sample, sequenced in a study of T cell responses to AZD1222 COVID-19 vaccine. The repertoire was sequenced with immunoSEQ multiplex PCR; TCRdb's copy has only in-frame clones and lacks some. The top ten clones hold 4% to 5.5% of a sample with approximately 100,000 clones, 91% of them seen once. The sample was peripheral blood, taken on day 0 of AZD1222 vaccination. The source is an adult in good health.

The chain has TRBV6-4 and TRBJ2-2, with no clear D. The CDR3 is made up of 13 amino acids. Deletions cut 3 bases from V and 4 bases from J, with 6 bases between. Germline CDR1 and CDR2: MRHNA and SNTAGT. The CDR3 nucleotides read TGTGCCAGCAGTGAGTCCCGCACCGGGGAGCTGTTTTTT. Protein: CASSESRTGELFF.

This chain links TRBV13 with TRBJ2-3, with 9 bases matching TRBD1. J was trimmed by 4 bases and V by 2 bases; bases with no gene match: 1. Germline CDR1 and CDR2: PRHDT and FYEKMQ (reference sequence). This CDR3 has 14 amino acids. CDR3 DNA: TGTGCCAGCAGCTTAAGGACAGGGGCAGATACGCAGTATTTT. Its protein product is CASSLRTGADTQYF.

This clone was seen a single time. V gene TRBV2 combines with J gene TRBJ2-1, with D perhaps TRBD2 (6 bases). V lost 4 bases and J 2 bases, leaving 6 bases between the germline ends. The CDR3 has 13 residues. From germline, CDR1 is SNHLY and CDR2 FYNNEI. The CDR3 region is CASSGGAYNEQFF. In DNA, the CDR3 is TGTGCCAGCAGTGGGGGGGCCTACAATGAGCAGTTCTTC.

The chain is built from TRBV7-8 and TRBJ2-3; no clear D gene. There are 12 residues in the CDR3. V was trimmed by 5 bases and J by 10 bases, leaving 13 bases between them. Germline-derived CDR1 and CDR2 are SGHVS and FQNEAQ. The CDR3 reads CASSATFGAQYF. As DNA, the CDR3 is TGTGCCAGCAGCGCGACCTTTGGGGCGCAGTATTTT.

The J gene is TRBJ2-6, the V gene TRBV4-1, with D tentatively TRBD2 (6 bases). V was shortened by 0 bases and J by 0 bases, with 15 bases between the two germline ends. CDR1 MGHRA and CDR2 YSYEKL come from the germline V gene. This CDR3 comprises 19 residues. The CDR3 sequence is CASSQDRGTDLSGANVLTF. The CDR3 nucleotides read TGCGCCAGCAGCCAAGATCGGGGGACGGACCTCTCTGGGGCCAACGTCCTGACTTTC.

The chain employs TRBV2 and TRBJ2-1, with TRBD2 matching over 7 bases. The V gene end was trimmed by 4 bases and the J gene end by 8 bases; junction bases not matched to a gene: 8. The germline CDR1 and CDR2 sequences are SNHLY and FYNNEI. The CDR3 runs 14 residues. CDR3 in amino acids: CASSVGGLVDEQFF. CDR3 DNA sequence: TGTGCCAGCAGTGTCGGAGGACTAGTCGATGAGCAGTTCTTC.

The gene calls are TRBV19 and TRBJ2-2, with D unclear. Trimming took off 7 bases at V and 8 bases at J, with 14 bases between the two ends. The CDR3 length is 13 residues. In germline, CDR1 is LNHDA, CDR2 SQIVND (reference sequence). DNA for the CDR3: TGTGCCAGTACCACCCCCGTTGTAGGGGAGCTGTTTTTT. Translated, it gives CASTTPVVGELFF.

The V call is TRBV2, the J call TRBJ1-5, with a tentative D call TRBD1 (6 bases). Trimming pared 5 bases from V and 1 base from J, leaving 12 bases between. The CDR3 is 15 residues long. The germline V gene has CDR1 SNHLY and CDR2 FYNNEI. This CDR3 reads CASSIQGVSNQPQHF. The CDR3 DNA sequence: TGTGCCAGCAGTATACAGGGTGTGAGCAATCAGCCCCAGCATTTT.

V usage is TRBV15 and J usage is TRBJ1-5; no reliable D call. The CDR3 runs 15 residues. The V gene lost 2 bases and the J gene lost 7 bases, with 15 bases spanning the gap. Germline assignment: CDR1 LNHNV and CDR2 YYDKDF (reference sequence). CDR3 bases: TGTGCCACCAGCAGACCCGGCCCCCAAACCCAGCCCCAGCATTTT. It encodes CATSRPGPQTQPQHF.

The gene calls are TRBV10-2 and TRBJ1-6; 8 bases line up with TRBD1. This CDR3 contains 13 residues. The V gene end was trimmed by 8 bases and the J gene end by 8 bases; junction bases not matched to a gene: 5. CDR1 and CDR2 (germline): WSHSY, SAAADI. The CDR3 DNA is TGCGCCAGCTGGACAGGGTCGGATTCACCCCTCCACTTT. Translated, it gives CASWTGSDSPLHF.

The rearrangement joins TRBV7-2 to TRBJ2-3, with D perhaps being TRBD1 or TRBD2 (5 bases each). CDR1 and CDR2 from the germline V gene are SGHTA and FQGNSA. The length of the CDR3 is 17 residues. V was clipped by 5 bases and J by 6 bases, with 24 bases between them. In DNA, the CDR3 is TGTGCCAGCAGCCAGAACGTCCGGGACCCCGGGGAGGATACGCAGTATTTT. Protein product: CASSQNVRDPGEDTQYF. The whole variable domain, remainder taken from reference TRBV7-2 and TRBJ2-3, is GAGVSQSPSNKVTEKGKDVELRCDPISGHTALYWYRQSLGQGLEFLIYFQGNSAPDKSGLPSDRFSAERTGGSVSTLTIQRTQQEDSAVYLCASSQNVRDPGEDTQYFGPGTRLTVL.

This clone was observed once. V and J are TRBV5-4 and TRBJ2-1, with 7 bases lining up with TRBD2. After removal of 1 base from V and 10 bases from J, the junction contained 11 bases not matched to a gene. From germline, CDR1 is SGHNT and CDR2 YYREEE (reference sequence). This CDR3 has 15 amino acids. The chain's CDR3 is CASSLSGAVTGEQFF. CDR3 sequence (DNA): TGTGCCAGCAGCTTGAGCGGGGCTGTCACGGGGGAGCAGTTCTTC.

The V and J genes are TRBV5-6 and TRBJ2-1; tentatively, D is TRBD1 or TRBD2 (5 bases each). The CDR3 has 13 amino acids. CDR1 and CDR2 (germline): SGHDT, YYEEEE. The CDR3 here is CQSRGTSYNEQFF. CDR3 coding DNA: TGTCAGAGCCGGGGCACCTCCTACAATGAGCAGTTCTTC.

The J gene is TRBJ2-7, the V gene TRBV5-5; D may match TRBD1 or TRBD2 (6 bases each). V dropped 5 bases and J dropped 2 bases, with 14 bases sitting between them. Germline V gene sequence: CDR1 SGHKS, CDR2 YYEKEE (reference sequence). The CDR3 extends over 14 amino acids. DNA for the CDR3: TGTGCCAGCAGGGGGGGCCAAGGAGCCTACGAGCAGTACTTC. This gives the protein CASRGGQGAYEQYF. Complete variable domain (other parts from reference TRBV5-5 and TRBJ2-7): DAGVTQSPTHLIKTRGQQVTLRCSPISGHKSVSWYQQVLGQGPQFIFQYYEKEERGRGNFPDRFSARQFPNYSSELNVNALLLGDSALYLCASRGGQGAYEQYFGPGTRLTVT.

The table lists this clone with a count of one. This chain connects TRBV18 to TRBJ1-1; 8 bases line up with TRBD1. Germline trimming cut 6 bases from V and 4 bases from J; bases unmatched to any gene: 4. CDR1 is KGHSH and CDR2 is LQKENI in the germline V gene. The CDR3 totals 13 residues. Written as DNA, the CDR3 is TGTGCCAGCTCTCATGGACAGGGCACTGAAGCTTTCTTT. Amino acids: CASSHGQGTEAFF.

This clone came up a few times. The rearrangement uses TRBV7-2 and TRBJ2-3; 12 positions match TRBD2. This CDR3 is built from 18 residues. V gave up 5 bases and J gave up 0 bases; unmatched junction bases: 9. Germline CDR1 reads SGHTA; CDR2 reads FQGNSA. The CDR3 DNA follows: TGTGCCAGCAGCCGCACCTCTAGCGGGGGGGTTAGCACAGATACGCAGTATTTT. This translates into CASSRTSSGGVSTDTQYF.

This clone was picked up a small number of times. CDR3 protein: CASSPPSTGLYEQYF. CDR3 DNA sequence: TGTGCCAGCTCACCACCCTCAACAGGACTCTACGAGCAGTACTTC. The J gene is TRBJ2-7, the V gene TRBV18, with D perhaps given as TRBD1 or TRBD2 (5 bases each). Germline V gene lookup returns CDR1 KGHSH and CDR2 LQKENI. The CDR3 contains 15 residues. The V end was cut by 0 bases, the J end by 3 bases, with 12 bases between.

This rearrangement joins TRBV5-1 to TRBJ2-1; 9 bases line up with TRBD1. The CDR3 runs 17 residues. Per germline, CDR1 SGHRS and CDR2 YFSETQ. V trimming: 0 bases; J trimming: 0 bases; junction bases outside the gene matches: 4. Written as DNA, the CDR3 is TGCGCCAGCAGCTTGGAGGTGACAGGGGGCTCCTACAATGAGCAGTTCTTC. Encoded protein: CASSLEVTGGSYNEQFF.

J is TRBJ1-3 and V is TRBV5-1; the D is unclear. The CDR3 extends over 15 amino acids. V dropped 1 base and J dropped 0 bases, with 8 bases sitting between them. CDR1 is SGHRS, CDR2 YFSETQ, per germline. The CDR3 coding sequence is TGCGCCAGCAGCTTGTTGTGGTCCTCTGGAAACACCATATATTTT. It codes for CASSLLWSSGNTIYF.

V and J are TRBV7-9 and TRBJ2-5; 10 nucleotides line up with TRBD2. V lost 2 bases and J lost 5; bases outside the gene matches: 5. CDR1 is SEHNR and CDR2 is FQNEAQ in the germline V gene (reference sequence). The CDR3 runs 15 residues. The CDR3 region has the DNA TGTGCCAGCAGCTTAAGGCTAGCGGGGGACGAGACCCAGTACTTC. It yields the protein CASSLRLAGDETQYF.